This is a list of T cell receptor beta chains from one sample in a study of CD8 T cells in ankylosing spondylitis. MiXCR, run by TCRdb on the 5' RACE reads, gives a single entry per CDR3 protein. The table includes about 800,000 distinct CDR3 sequences, around 11% detected once. The sample consisted of blood, either unsorted or a sorted T cell fraction (not recorded which). Receptor source: a male donor with ankylosing spondylitis. The CDR3 runs from the conserved cysteine through the conserved F or W. Fields, in order: V gene, D gene, J gene, clone size, CDR3 protein, CDR3 DNA. The D gene is left open where the match is weak. For some rows the clone size is stated as once, few or many, or as a class when expanded; others skip it.

TRBV29-1	NA	TRBJ2-1	many	CSVEGSYNEQFF	TGCAGCGTTGAGGGCTCCTACAATGAGCAGTTCTTC
TRBV20-1	NA	TRBJ2-7	many	CSAYRNYEQYF	TGCAGTGCTTACCGGAACTACGAGCAGTACTTC
TRBV15	NA	TRBJ2-3	many	CATQPGQFGTQYF	TGTGCCACCCAACCTGGGCAGTTTGGTACGCAGTATTTT
TRBV11-2	NA	TRBJ2-3	NA	CASSLRREIDTQYF	TGTGCCAGCAGCCTGCGCCGGGAGATAGATACGCAGTATTTT
TRBV6-2/TRBV6-3	NA	TRBJ2-5	NA	CASSHVQETQYF	TGTGCCAGCAGTCACGTCCAAGAGACCCAGTACTTC
TRBV11-2	NA	TRBJ1-4	few	CASSPNTGRTNEKLFF	TGTGCCAGCAGCCCTAACACCGGGAGAACTAATGAAAAACTGTTTTTT
TRBV12-5	TRBD2	TRBJ2-7	NA	CASGRTSGRGEQYF	TGTGCTAGTGGCAGGACTAGCGGGAGAGGGGAGCAGTACTTC
TRBV12-3/TRBV12-4	TRBD1	TRBJ1-2	few	CASSLHRGRRGYTF	TGTGCCAGCAGCCTCCACAGGGGGCGCAGGGGCTACACCTTC
TRBV11-3	NA	TRBJ2-2	NA	CASSSTITGLAAELFF	TGTGCCAGCAGCTCAACGATAACAGGTCTAGCCGCGGAGCTGTTTTTT
TRBV6-1	NA	TRBJ2-1	NA	CASRSQGLIYNEQFF	TGTGCCAGCAGATCCCAGGGGCTCATCTACAATGAGCAGTTCTTC
TRBV9	NA	TRBJ1-1	few	CASSNSVGNTEAFF	TGTGCCAGCAGCAACTCCGTGGGGAACACTGAAGCTTTCTTT
TRBV20-1	TRBD2	TRBJ2-3	NA	CSAVGTGGLADTQYF	TGCAGTGCCGTGGGGACGGGGGGGCTCGCAGATACGCAGTATTTT
TRBV9	NA	TRBJ1-1	NA	CASSVGPIESEAFF	TGTGCCAGCAGCGTAGGACCCATAGAGAGCGAAGCTTTCTTT
TRBV2	NA	TRBJ2-5	few	CASSRDSAETQYF	TGTGCCAGCAGCCGGGACTCAGCCGAGACCCAGTACTTC
TRBV7-2	NA	TRBJ2-1	NA	CASSLGPPRRNEQFF	TGTGCCAGCAGCTTGGGACCCCCCAGGAGGAATGAGCAGTTCTTC
TRBV14	NA	TRBJ2-3	NA	CASSQSMTDTQYF	TGTGCCAGCAGCCAATCCATGACAGATACGCAGTATTTT
TRBV11-3	NA	TRBJ1-2	NA	CASSRRGRADYGYTF	TGTGCCAGCAGCAGGCGAGGCCGGGCGGACTATGGCTACACCTTC
TRBV6-5	TRBD2	TRBJ2-1	many	CASSYLGGNEQFF	TGTGCCAGCAGTTACCTCGGGGGGAATGAGCAGTTCTTC
TRBV12-3/TRBV12-4	NA	TRBJ1-1	NA	CASSLAWYKGVATEAFF	TGTGCCAGCAGTTTAGCGTGGTATAAAGGGGTGGCCACTGAAGCTTTCTTT
TRBV29-1	TRBD1	TRBJ2-1	NA	CSVNRGRSGEQFF	TGCAGCGTGAACAGGGGGCGGTCAGGTGAGCAGTTCTTC
TRBV18	TRBD2	TRBJ2-7	few	CASSPGLAGVGYEQYF	TGTGCCAGCTCACCAGGACTAGCGGGAGTGGGTTACGAGCAGTACTTC
TRBV20-1	NA	TRBJ1-2	few	CSARAQGGGGYTF	TGCAGTGCTAGAGCGCAGGGAGGTGGTGGCTACACCTTC
TRBV5-6	TRBD1	TRBJ2-7	NA	CASSRRTGIYEQYF	TGTGCCAGCAGCCGCCGGACAGGGATTTACGAGCAGTACTTC
TRBV6-6	NA	TRBJ1-6	many	CASNKGNSPLHF	TGTGCCAGCAATAAAGGGAATTCACCCCTCCACTTT
TRBV30	TRBD1	TRBJ2-7	NA	CAYVTGTGSSTWDEQYF	TGTGCCTACGTGACCGGGACAGGGTCCTCGACGTGGGACGAGCAGTACTTC
TRBV2	NA	TRBJ1-4	few	CASSRQATNEKLFF	TGTGCCAGCAGTCGACAGGCAACTAATGAAAAACTGTTTTTT
TRBV18	NA	TRBJ1-5	NA	CASSPGRSGRPQHF	TGTGCCAGCTCACCGGGGCGTAGCGGTCGGCCCCAGCATTTT
TRBV11-2	NA	TRBJ2-5	few	CASSFSATETQYF	TGTGCCAGCAGCTTTTCAGCGACTGAGACCCAGTACTTC
TRBV12-3/TRBV12-4	NA	TRBJ2-1	many	CASSPRDVYYNEQFF	TGTGCCAGCAGTCCCCGGGACGTTTACTACAATGAGCAGTTCTTC
TRBV6-1	NA	TRBJ1-1	few	CASSEQRLNTEAFF	TGTGCCAGCAGCGAACAGCGATTGAACACTGAAGCTTTCTTT
TRBV7-9	NA	TRBJ2-1	many	CASSFGLKTYNEQFF	TGTGCCAGCAGCTTCGGTCTTAAGACCTACAATGAGCAGTTCTTC
TRBV10-3	TRBD1	TRBJ2-1	many	CAITGTGQRDSSYNEQFF	TGTGCCATCACTGGGACAGGTCAAAGAGATAGCTCCTACAATGAGCAGTTCTTC
TRBV11-1	NA	TRBJ1-2	many	CASSLEAGLYGYTF	TGTGCCAGCAGCTTAGAGGCGGGGCTCTATGGCTACACCTTC
TRBV28	TRBD1	TRBJ2-5	NA	CATRQGEIQYF	TGTGCCACTCGACAGGGGGAAATCCAGTACTTC
TRBV24-1	NA	TRBJ2-5	NA	CATSDLEGSGTETQYF	TGTGCCACCAGTGATTTGGAGGGGTCAGGGACGGAGACCCAGTACTTC
TRBV7-2	NA	TRBJ2-2	many	CASSQQGRGTLFF	TGTGCCAGCAGCCAACAGGGGCGGGGGACGCTGTTTTTT
TRBV20-1	NA	TRBJ1-2	many	CSAARDTSNYGYTF	TGCAGTGCTGCCCGGGACACCTCTAACTATGGCTACACCTTC
TRBV29-1	TRBD1	TRBJ2-2	many	CSVPKGSGQGAVTGELFF	TGCAGCGTCCCCAAGGGGTCAGGACAGGGGGCCGTCACCGGGGAGCTGTTTTTT
TRBV12-3/TRBV12-4	TRBD1	TRBJ1-4	NA	CASSFFFPPGQDEKLFF	TGTGCCAGCAGTTTTTTTTTTCCACCGGGACAGGATGAAAAACTGTTTTTT
TRBV5-1	NA	TRBJ1-1	NA	CASSAKLNTEAFF	TGCGCCAGCAGCGCAAAGCTGAACACTGAAGCTTTCTTT
TRBV6-2/TRBV6-3	NA	TRBJ1-2	NA	CASDPGRFLNYGYTF	TGTGCCAGCGACCCCGGGAGGTTCTTGAACTATGGCTACACCTTC
TRBV15	NA	TRBJ2-7	NA	CATSRGLERALYEQYF	TGTGCCACCAGCAGGGGCCTAGAGAGGGCCTTATACGAGCAGTACTTC
TRBV2	NA	TRBJ2-2	few	CAGADRYTGELFF	TGTGCTGGGGCGGACAGATACACCGGGGAGCTGTTTTTT
TRBV20-1	TRBD2	TRBJ2-3	few	CSARPSGSGDTQYF	TGCAGTGCTAGGCCTAGCGGGAGCGGAGATACGCAGTATTTT
TRBV24-1	NA	TRBJ2-5	NA	CATSDQQDPQETQYF	TGTGCCACCAGTGATCAACAGGACCCCCAAGAGACCCAGTACTTC
TRBV6-2/TRBV6-3	NA	TRBJ1-1	NA	CASRMRTMNTEAFF	TGTGCCAGCAGAATGAGAACCATGAACACTGAAGCTTTCTTT
TRBV28	NA	TRBJ2-6	few	CASVGIYSGANVLTF	TGTGCCAGCGTCGGGATTTACTCTGGGGCCAACGTCCTGACTTTC
TRBV5-1	NA	TRBJ2-2	many	CASSFLIMSGELFF	TGCGCCAGCAGCTTCCTAATCATGTCCGGGGAGCTGTTTTTT
TRBV7-8	NA	TRBJ1-2	NA	CASSLERVADYGYTF	TGTGCCAGCAGCTTAGAACGGGTGGCAGACTATGGCTACACCTTC
TRBV30	NA	TRBJ1-1	many	CAWSVTLRYTEAFF	TGTGCCTGGAGTGTCACACTGAGATATACTGAAGCTTTCTTT
TRBV7-2	NA	TRBJ1-2	few	CASSLERVPYGYTF	TGTGCCAGCAGCTTAGAGCGGGTGCCCTATGGCTACACCTTC
TRBV25-1	TRBD2	TRBJ2-5	NA	CASSEPAGLETQYF	TGTGCCAGCAGTGAACCAGCGGGACTGGAGACCCAGTACTTC